One and the same sample provided the 4 T cell receptor beta chains below, sequenced in a study of CXCR3-negative and CXCR3-positive naive CD8 T cells. Via 5' RACE with UMI labels, TRB cDNA libraries were prepared. TCRdb re-called the 5' RACE reads and gives one entry per CDR3 protein, without DNA. Found here are approximately 24,000 distinct CDR3 sequences; the top ten clones hold roughly 2.8%. Sequencing was done on a sample of naive CXCR3- CD8+ T cells from blood. This sample's subset: CD45RO-CCR7+CD27+CD95- naive CD8+ T cells lacking CXCR3 (TNR3-). The receptors come from a human donor in good health. Some clones in this sample may be carry-over from other donors' samples.

This chain joins TRBV28 and TRBJ1-1; lacking DNA, the TRBD1 call made by TCRdb goes unchecked. Germline CDR1 reads MDHEN; CDR2 reads SYDVKM. The CDR3 has 14 residues. The chain's CDR3 is CASNLQTGNTEAFF.

This chain connects TRBV6-2 or TRBV6-3 to TRBJ2-1; lacking DNA, the TRBD2 call made by TCRdb goes unchecked. The CDR3 covers 15 residues. Germline assignment: CDR1 MNHEY and CDR2 SVGEGT. This chain's CDR3 is CASSLGASVVNEQFF.

This rearrangement joins TRBV12-3 or TRBV12-4 to TRBJ2-1; the D gene TCRdb calls, TRBD2, cannot be checked with no DNA. There are 17 residues in the CDR3. CDR3 region: CASSLAHAGGHPNEQFF.

The rearrangement links TRBV28 to TRBJ1-6. CDR1 and CDR2 from the germline V gene are MDHEN and SYDVKM. The CDR3 extends over 13 amino acids. The CDR3 is CASGGGSGSPLHF.